This TCR beta chain was captured by sequencing in a study of cytomegalovirus exposure and HLA in healthy donors. Study-level results: HLA alleles were associated with 17,000 or so TCR beta sequences in a later analysis at 0.05 false discovery rate.

In its sample, this clone was seen a few times. The target antigen is unknown. A read error may produce the germline difference seen at one junction end. The CDR3 extends over 13 amino acids. Germline CDR1 and CDR2: SGHTA and FQGTGA. Primers for the PCR totalled 60 Vbeta and 13 Jbeta. Assay used: immunoSEQ multiplex PCR; TCRdb lists only in-frame clones, some missing. This sample carries 150,000 to 200,000 clones, approximately 85% of them seen once, and the ten largest clones take approximately 8.5%. This clonotype was obtained from a man aged 18 to 35 in good health and CMV-seropositive. V gene TRBV7-3 combines with J gene TRBJ1-1, with unresolved D. Sequenced material: PBMCs. This CDR3 reads CASSPTRNTEAFF. As DNA, the CDR3 is TGCGCCAGCAGCCCGACACGGAACACTGAAGCTTTCTTT. Filled out from reference TRBV7-3 and TRBJ1-1, the complete variable domain reads GAGVSQTPSNKVTEKGKYVELRCDPISGHTALYWYRQSLGQGPEFLIYFQGTGAADDSGLPNDRFFAVRPEGSVSTLKIQRTERGDSAVYLCASSPTRNTEAFFGQGTRLTVV.